What follows are 20 T cell receptor beta chains derived from one specimen sequenced in a study of blood T cells in healthy people across ages. It was with a sample-barcoded 5' primer and a J-beta primer mix that a second PCR of roughly 7 to 12 cycles was run. TCRdb reprocessed the 5' RACE reads with MiXCR, giving one entry per CDR3 protein. This table holds hundreds of thousands of distinct CDR3 sequences, about a fifth found once. Material for sequencing was blood. The receptors were gathered from a man aged 70 or older in good health.

The table lists this clonotype with a few counts. The V gene is TRBV12-3 or TRBV12-4, the J gene TRBJ1-1; D uncertain. The CDR3 consists of 16 residues. Trimming took off 1 base at V and 5 bases at J, with 17 bases between the two ends. CDR3 protein: CASSLGLTIGVTEAFF. As DNA, the CDR3 is TGTGCCAGCAGTTTAGGGTTGACAATCGGTGTAACTGAAGCTTTCTTT.

This clonotype was recorded a few times. The chain uses TRBV25-1 and TRBJ1-2; D may be TRBD1 (5 bases). CDR1 and CDR2 (germline): MGHDK, SYGVNS. The CDR3 totals 13 residues. The ends were cut back, 4 bases at V and 2 bases at J, with 8 bases in the middle. The CDR3 region has the DNA TGTGCCAGCAGTGCCGACAGAAACTATGGCTACACCTTC. Its translation: CASSADRNYGYTF.

This clonotype was found a few times. The chain combines TRBV24-1 with TRBJ1-1; the match to TRBD1 covers 10 bases. The length of the CDR3 is 15 residues. V gave up 5 bases and J gave up 6 bases; unmatched junction bases: 8. Germline V gene data show CDR1 as KGHDR and CDR2 as SFDVKD. DNA for the CDR3: TGTGCCACCAGTGCCGCGACAGGGGGCTGGTCTGAAGCTTTCTTT. Amino acid sequence: CATSAATGGWSEAFF.

This clonotype came up a few times. The rearrangement joins TRBV19 to TRBJ1-6; 7 bases map to TRBD1. The ends lost 7 bases at V and 7 bases at J; junction bases unmatched: 7. Germline assignment: CDR1 LNHDA and CDR2 SQIVND (reference sequence). The CDR3 covers 14 residues. CDR3 DNA: TGTGCCAGTAATACCGGGACAGAGAATTCACCCCTCCACTTT. Translation gives CASNTGTENSPLHF.

This clonotype was observed at least ten times. The chain links TRBV19 to TRBJ1-2, with D hard to call. Germline V gene sequence: CDR1 LNHDA, CDR2 SQIVND (reference sequence). V lost 6 bases to trimming and J lost 4 bases, with 12 bases between them. This CDR3 contains 13 residues. The CDR3, as DNA: TGTGCCAGTAGGGGGTCACAGAGCTATGGCTACACCTTC. Translation gives CASRGSQSYGYTF.

The sample holds a few counts of this clonotype. This chain joins TRBV4-3 and TRBJ2-1; 14 bases fit TRBD2. From germline, CDR1 is LGHNA and CDR2 YSLEER. The CDR3 has 17 amino acids. Unmatched junction bases numbered 9, after V lost 5 bases and J lost 6 bases. The CDR3 here is CASSSETSGRAANEQFF. In nucleotides, the CDR3 is TGCGCCAGCAGCTCGGAGACTAGCGGGAGGGCCGCCAATGAGCAGTTCTTC.

There are a few counts of this clonotype. The CDR3 protein is CASSILGGTYNEQFF. Written as DNA, the CDR3 is TGTGCCAGCAGTATACTGGGGGGGACCTACAATGAGCAGTTCTTC. The chain employs TRBV5-5 and TRBJ2-1; 7 bases match TRBD2. Germline V gene lookup returns CDR1 SGHKS and CDR2 YYEKEE (reference sequence). V shed 5 bases and J 2 bases; nucleotides not matched to a gene: 7. The CDR3 is 15 amino acids. Full variable domain (rest looked up from reference TRBV5-5 and TRBJ2-1): DAGVTQSPTHLIKTRGQQVTLRCSPISGHKSVSWYQQVLGQGPQFIFQYYEKEERGRGNFPDRFSARQFPNYSSELNVNALLLGDSALYLCASSILGGTYNEQFFGPGTRLTVL.

This chain connects TRBV7-3 to TRBJ2-3, with TRBD1 matching over 7 bases. The CDR3 is 14 amino acids. Germline-derived CDR1 and CDR2 are SGHTA and FQGTGA. The J segment lost 5 bases and the V segment lost 5 bases, leaving 7 bases of the junction unmatched. The CDR3 spells CASSTGQYQDTQYF. CDR3 sequence (DNA): TGTGCCAGCAGCACGGGACAGTACCAAGATACGCAGTATTTT.

This clonotype was counted a few times. This sequence joins TRBV11-2 and TRBJ1-3; D remains ambiguous. The length of the CDR3 is 14 residues. V lost 2 bases to trimming and J lost 8 bases, with 13 bases between them. CDR1 SGHAT and CDR2 FQNNGV come from the germline V gene. The CDR3 sequence is CASSLSWGADTIYF. CDR3 DNA: TGTGCCAGCAGCTTAAGTTGGGGAGCGGACACCATATATTTT.

This rearrangement joins TRBV7-6 to TRBJ2-7; 11 bases fit TRBD2. CDR3 length equals 18 residues. Unmatched junction bases numbered 13, after V lost 3 bases and J lost 3 bases. Germline V gene data show CDR1 as SGHVS and CDR2 as FNYEAQ. The CDR3 protein is CASSFSSALAGGIYEQYF. DNA for the CDR3: TGTGCCAGCAGCTTTAGCTCAGCCTTAGCGGGGGGGATCTACGAGCAGTACTTC.

This rearrangement joins TRBV3-1 to TRBJ2-1; 11 nucleotides match TRBD2. The trim removed 4 bases at V and 6 bases at J, leaving 11 bases unmatched. Germline V gives CDR1 LGHDT, CDR2 YNNKEL (reference sequence). The CDR3 extends over 17 amino acids. The CDR3 is CASSRERTSGSFNEQFF. CDR3 DNA: TGTGCCAGCAGCCGAGAAAGAACTAGCGGGAGTTTCAATGAGCAGTTCTTC.

The gene calls are TRBV20-1 and TRBJ2-1; 13 nucleotides align to TRBD2. Germline loops: CDR1 DFQATT, CDR2 SNEGSKA (reference sequence). The CDR3 spans 19 residues. V lost 3 bases to trimming and J lost 0 bases; unmatched junction nucleotides: 11. The DNA of the CDR3 is TGCAGTGCTAGCGACCCGGGACTAGCGGGATTAAACTCCTACAATGAGCAGTTCTTC. Translated: CSASDPGLAGLNSYNEQFF.

The J gene is TRBJ2-2, the V gene TRBV28, with D hard to call. The V and J ends lost 5 bases and 5 bases respectively, with 15 bases between them. Germline V gene sequence: CDR1 MDHEN, CDR2 SYDVKM. CDR3 length: 15 amino acids. The chain's CDR3 is CASSEVGLWTGELFF. CDR3 DNA: TGTGCCAGCAGTGAAGTCGGGTTATGGACCGGGGAGCTGTTTTTT.

The V call is TRBV20-1, the J call TRBJ2-3, with 12 nucleotides matching TRBD2. CDR1 DFQATT and CDR2 SNEGSKA come from the germline V gene (reference sequence). The CDR3 extends over 16 amino acids. Trimming cost V 3 bases and J 4 bases; bases outside gene matches: 8. The CDR3 DNA is TGCAGTGCTAGTGCGCTAGCGGGAGGGCCCGCAGATACGCAGTATTTT. Translating gives CSASALAGGPADTQYF.

The V and J genes are TRBV5-8 and TRBJ2-7; 8 nucleotides line up with TRBD1. Matching the DNA end better, TRBJ2-1 makes the J call doubtful. CDR1 and CDR2 (germline): SGHTS, YDEGEE. The CDR3 runs to 16 residues. The CDR3 sequence: CASSWTGSNPGNEQFF. The CDR3 DNA follows: TGTGCCAGCAGCTGGACAGGGTCCAACCCCGGCAATGAGCAGTTCTTC.

This chain links TRBV20-1 with TRBJ1-5; D gene ambiguous. Trimming stripped 1 base from V and 4 bases from J, with 2 bases between. The CDR3 covers 11 residues. Germline lookup yields CDR1 DFQATT and CDR2 SNEGSKA (reference sequence). CDR3 nucleotide sequence: TGCAGTGCTAGAGGTAATCAGCCCCAGCATTTT. Protein: CSARGNQPQHF.

The chain is built from TRBV30 and TRBJ2-3; no definite D call. Germline-derived CDR1 and CDR2 are GTSNPN and SVGIG (reference sequence). V was pared by 0 bases and J by 7 bases, with 11 bases between. The length of the CDR3 is 13 residues. The chain's CDR3 is CAWSVRLENTQYF. CDR3 bases: TGTGCCTGGAGTGTACGGCTCGAGAATACGCAGTATTTT.

The chain has TRBV3-1 and TRBJ1-1; D is ambiguous. The germline CDR1 and CDR2 sequences are LGHDT and YNNKEL (reference sequence). The CDR3 runs 12 residues. Trimming shortened V by 8 bases and J by 1 base, and 8 bases separated the two germline ends. The CDR3 DNA reads TGTGCCAGCGGGAGGCAGAACACTGAAGCTTTCTTT. Translating gives CASGRQNTEAFF.

There are a few counts of this clonotype. The rearrangement links TRBV6-5 to TRBJ2-1; the match to TRBD2 covers 12 bases. Trimming took 5 bases from V and 6 from J; bases not matched to a gene: 14. Germline V CDR1 and CDR2: MNHEY, SVGAGI. The CDR3 runs to 18 residues. CDR3 nucleotides: TGTGCCAGCAGTAAACCGGGACTAGCGGGTGGGGATCTCAATGAGCAGTTCTTC. Protein sequence: CASSKPGLAGGDLNEQFF.

This clonotype has just a few counts. The junction departs from the called germline gene at one end, perhaps through a read error. The genes are TRBV2 and TRBJ2-1, with D unclear. Per the germline V gene, CDR1 is SNHLY and CDR2 is FYNNEI. The CDR3 is 14 amino acids. The CDR3 sequence is CASSEGFSYNKQFF. CDR3 in DNA: TGTGCCAGCAGTGAGGGGTTCTCCTACAATAAGCAGTTCTTC.